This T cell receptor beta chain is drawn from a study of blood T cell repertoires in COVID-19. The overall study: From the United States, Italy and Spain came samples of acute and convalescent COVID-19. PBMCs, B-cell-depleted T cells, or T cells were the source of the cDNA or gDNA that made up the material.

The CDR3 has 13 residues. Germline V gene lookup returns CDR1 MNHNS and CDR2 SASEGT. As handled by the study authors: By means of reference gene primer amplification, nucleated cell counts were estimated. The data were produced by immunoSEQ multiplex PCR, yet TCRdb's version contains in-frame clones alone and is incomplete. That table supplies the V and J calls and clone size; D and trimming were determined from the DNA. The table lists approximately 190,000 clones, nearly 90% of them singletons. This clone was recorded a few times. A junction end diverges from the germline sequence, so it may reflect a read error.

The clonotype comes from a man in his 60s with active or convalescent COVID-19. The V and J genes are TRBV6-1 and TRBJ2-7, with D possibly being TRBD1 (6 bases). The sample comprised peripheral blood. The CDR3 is CASSKARGHEQYF. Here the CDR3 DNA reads TGTGCCAGCAGTAAAGCCAGGGGCCACGAGCAGTACTTC.